These T cell receptor beta chains were read from a single sample in a study of T-cell memory formation after mild COVID-19. Each CDR3 protein gets one entry after TCRdb re-called the 5' RACE reads with MiXCR. The sample carries just over 300,000 distinct CDR3 sequences, just under 20% recorded once. What was sequenced was PBMCs or a T cell subset sorted from them (not recorded which). Receptor source: a man younger than 30 who had mild COVID-19 (a few samples of this study predate the infection). Cell type and time point are not known. CDR3s include the opening cysteine and the closing phenylalanine or tryptophan. The order of the fields is J gene, clone size, V gene, D gene, CDR3 protein, CDR3 DNA. D genes are given only for firm matches. Clone size, where shown, is once, few, many, or a class for clones that have expanded.

TRBJ1-2	-	TRBV27	-	CASRGLSYGYTF	TGTGCCAGCAGGGGGCTCAGCTATGGCTACACCTTC
TRBJ2-4	many	TRBV4-2	-	CASSLDRNIQYF	TGTGCCAGCAGCCTGGACAGAAACATTCAGTACTTC
TRBJ2-1	few	TRBV28	TRBD1	CASYKRPGQVNNEQFF	TGTGCCAGCTACAAAAGGCCGGGACAGGTCAACAATGAGCAGTTCTTC
TRBJ2-3	few	TRBV2	-	CAINGQNTDTQYF	TGTGCCATCAACGGACAGAACACAGATACGCAGTATTTT
TRBJ2-2	once	TRBV3-1	-	CASKGRDITGELFF	TGTGCCAGCAAGGGCAGGGACATAACCGGGGAGCTGTTTTTT
TRBJ2-4	-	TRBV29-1	TRBD2	CSVALGEAGAKNIQYF	TGCAGCGTAGCCCTCGGGGAAGCGGGGGCCAAAAACATTCAGTACTTC
TRBJ1-4	few	TRBV4-1	-	CASSREWGFGEKLFF	TGCGCCAGCAGCCGGGAGTGGGGGTTTGGGGAAAAACTGTTTTTT
TRBJ1-5	few	TRBV5-1	TRBD1	CASSHGQGVNQPQHF	TGCGCCAGCAGTCACGGACAGGGGGTGAATCAGCCCCAGCATTTT
TRBJ2-1	few	TRBV5-1	TRBD1	CASSLWGQGADNEQFF	TGCGCCAGCAGCTTGTGGGGACAGGGGGCTGACAATGAGCAGTTCTTC
TRBJ2-5	few	TRBV5-1	-	CASSSDGVGWVEETQYF	TGCGCCAGCAGCTCAGACGGGGTGGGGTGGGTCGAGGAGACCCAGTACTTC
TRBJ2-7	many	TRBV2	TRBD1	CASSPQGRSYGEQYF	TGTGCCAGCAGTCCACAGGGGAGATCCTACGGGGAGCAGTACTTC
TRBJ2-2	few	TRBV5-1	TRBD2	CASSLGNSGVSTGELFF	TGCGCCAGCAGCTTGGGTAATAGCGGGGTTTCCACCGGGGAGCTGTTTTTT
TRBJ2-7	few	TRBV5-1	-	CASSKSGTNLPEQYF	TGCGCCAGCAGCAAGAGTGGGACAAACCTCCCCGAGCAGTACTTC
TRBJ2-2	many	TRBV12-3/TRBV12-4	-	CASSLLRGTGELFF	TGTGCCAGCAGTTTATTAAGGGGCACCGGGGAGCTGTTTTTT
TRBJ1-2	-	TRBV6-6	-	CAGKRPPNYGYTF	TGTGCCGGGAAAAGGCCTCCTAACTATGGCTACACCTTC
TRBJ2-5	-	TRBV27	-	CASSPPGVAETQYF	TGTGCCAGCAGTCCCCCCGGGGTAGCTGAGACCCAGTACTTC
TRBJ2-7	few	TRBV7-9	-	CASSSATYEQYF	TGTGCCAGCAGCAGCGCGACCTACGAGCAGTACTTC
TRBJ2-7	many	TRBV4-1	-	CASSLMTDYEQYF	TGCGCCAGCAGCCTCATGACAGACTACGAGCAGTACTTC
TRBJ2-5	few	TRBV29-1	-	CSVEDPGRRMGETQYF	TGCAGCGTTGAAGATCCAGGCAGAAGAATGGGAGAGACCCAGTACTTC
TRBJ2-2	once	TRBV6-2/TRBV6-3	TRBD2	CATSEGLAGNTGELFF	TGTGCCACAAGCGAAGGGCTAGCGGGGAACACCGGGGAGCTGTTTTTT
TRBJ2-2	few	TRBV4-1	TRBD1	CASSQDDRGDTGELFF	TGCGCCAGCAGCCAAGATGACAGGGGGGACACCGGGGAGCTGTTTTTT
TRBJ1-2	few	TRBV20-1	-	CSASRGGYGYTF	TGCAGTGCTAGCAGGGGCGGCTATGGCTACACCTTC
TRBJ2-7	-	TRBV12-5	-	CASGQVGIPYEQYF	TGTGCTAGTGGCCAAGTAGGAATCCCCTACGAGCAGTACTTC
TRBJ1-4	few	TRBV5-1	TRBD1	CASSLETGGTTNEKLFF	TGCGCCAGCAGCTTGGAGACAGGGGGGACAACTAATGAAAAACTGTTTTTT
TRBJ2-5	few	TRBV7-7	-	CASSHRDIGTQYF	TGTGCCAGCAGCCACCGGGACATTGGGACCCAGTACTTC
TRBJ1-1	few	TRBV19	TRBD1	CASRIGTGGNTEAFF	TGTGCCAGTCGGATCGGGACAGGCGGGAACACTGAAGCTTTCTTT
TRBJ2-5	many	TRBV5-1	TRBD1	CASSPGQGQETQYF	TGCGCCAGCAGCCCGGGACAGGGACAAGAGACCCAGTACTTC
TRBJ2-2	many	TRBV7-3	TRBD2	CASRPPGLAVAGELFF	TGTGCCAGCAGGCCACCGGGACTAGCTGTCGCCGGGGAGCTGTTTTTT
TRBJ1-1	-	TRBV19	-	CASSIATENTEAFF	TGTGCCAGTAGTATCGCGACAGAGAACACTGAAGCTTTCTTT
TRBJ2-1	-	TRBV24-1	-	CATSDHRVLSEQFF	TGTGCCACCAGTGACCACAGGGTTCTAAGTGAGCAGTTCTTC
TRBJ2-7	-	TRBV18	TRBD2	CASSPSGTGGYEQYF	TGTGCCAGCTCACCGAGCGGGACGGGCGGCTACGAGCAGTACTTC
TRBJ1-1	-	TRBV6-5	TRBD1	CASSSGTVTEAFF	TGTGCCAGCAGTTCCGGGACAGTTACTGAAGCTTTCTTT
TRBJ2-3	few	TRBV4-3	-	CASSQVLASWADTQYF	TGCGCCAGCAGCCAAGTCCTAGCGTCATGGGCAGATACGCAGTATTTT
TRBJ1-1	-	TRBV19	-	CASSPYGRTEAFF	TGTGCCAGTAGTCCCTACGGACGGACTGAAGCTTTCTTT
TRBJ2-3	-	TRBV20-1	-	CSAPSTSADTQYF	TGCAGTGCTCCCTCAACCTCCGCAGATACGCAGTATTTT
TRBJ1-1	-	TRBV11-2	TRBD1	CASGLFRDRNTEAFF	TGTGCCAGCGGACTTTTCCGGGACAGGAACACTGAAGCTTTCTTT
TRBJ2-2	-	TRBV5-1	TRBD1	CASSASGQGGGELFF	TGCGCCAGCAGCGCATCGGGACAGGGCGGCGGGGAGCTGTTTTTT
TRBJ1-1	few	TRBV5-1	-	CASRVRVDTEAFF	TGCGCCAGCAGAGTTCGGGTGGACACTGAAGCTTTCTTT
TRBJ2-2	-	TRBV7-8	-	CASRSGGELFF	TGTGCCAGCAGGTCCGGGGGGGAGCTGTTTTTT
TRBJ2-3	few	TRBV3-1	-	CASSLPWPFTDTQYF	TGTGCCAGCAGCTTGCCCTGGCCGTTCACAGATACGCAGTATTTT
TRBJ2-7	-	TRBV6-5	-	CASSHPGTAEQYF	TGTGCCAGCAGTCACCCCGGGACCGCCGAGCAGTACTTC
TRBJ2-5	few	TRBV5-1	-	CASSFQGWGETQYF	TGCGCCAGCAGCTTCCAGGGGTGGGGAGAGACCCAGTACTTC
TRBJ2-2	few	TRBV4-2	-	CASSQPGTGELFF	TGTGCCAGCAGCCAACCAGGCACCGGGGAGCTGTTTTTT
TRBJ2-3	few	TRBV12-3/TRBV12-4	-	CASTTALGGTDTQYF	TGTGCCAGCACGACAGCTTTGGGGGGCACAGATACGCAGTATTTT
TRBJ2-2	few	TRBV7-3	-	CASSPRPGELFF	TGTGCCAGCAGCCCACGGCCCGGGGAGCTGTTTTTT
TRBJ2-3	-	TRBV6-2/TRBV6-3	-	CASSSFPPGLLVDTQYF	TGTGCCAGCAGTTCCTTTCCCCCGGGCCTTCTAGTAGATACGCAGTATTTT
TRBJ2-1	-	TRBV6-5	TRBD1	CASSHTGGPYNEQFF	TGTGCCAGCAGCCACACAGGGGGCCCCTACAATGAGCAGTTCTTC
TRBJ1-4	-	TRBV20-1	-	CSARDSLRWANEKLFF	TGCAGTGCTAGAGATTCCCTAAGGTGGGCTAATGAAAAACTGTTTTTT
TRBJ1-2	few	TRBV12-3/TRBV12-4	TRBD1	CASSLQGAYSGYTF	TGTGCCAGCAGCCTACAGGGGGCTTATTCTGGCTACACCTTC
TRBJ2-2	few	TRBV4-3	-	CASSGSWDNTGELFF	TGCGCCAGCAGCGGGTCATGGGACAACACCGGGGAGCTGTTTTTT
TRBJ2-1	-	TRBV4-3	-	CASGITGGINEQFF	TGCGCCAGCGGCATTACAGGAGGGATCAATGAGCAGTTCTTC
TRBJ1-1	many	TRBV7-9	-	CASSPHSEVTEAFF	TGTGCCAGCAGCCCCCACTCTGAGGTGACTGAAGCTTTCTTT
TRBJ2-7	few	TRBV2	-	CASNRDIGNYEQYF	TGTGCCAGCAATCGGGACATAGGAAACTACGAGCAGTACTTC
TRBJ2-7	few	TRBV15	-	CATSTTDHYEQYF	TGTGCCACCAGCACTACGGACCACTACGAGCAGTACTTC
TRBJ2-1	few	TRBV19	TRBD1	CAISDREVGEQFF	TGTGCCATTTCGGACAGGGAGGTAGGTGAGCAGTTCTTC
TRBJ2-1	few	TRBV4-3	-	CASSQDLTWGNEQFF	TGCGCCAGCAGCCAAGATCTGACCTGGGGTAATGAGCAGTTCTTC
TRBJ2-5	-	TRBV7-2	-	CASSLSRRGETQYF	TGTGCCAGCAGCTTATCTCGGCGAGGGGAGACCCAGTACTTC
TRBJ2-2	few	TRBV12-3/TRBV12-4	-	CASMTQVNTGELFF	TGTGCCAGCATGACCCAGGTCAACACCGGGGAGCTGTTTTTT